These T cell receptor beta chains were read from a single sample in a study of OX40 agonist ivuxolimab in advanced cancers. Sequencing was performed with immunoSEQ multiplex PCR; in TCRdb, only in-frame clones are kept and a portion is missing. The sample holds about 66,000 clones, around 80% seen once. Sequencing was performed on CD4+ or CD8+ T cells sorted from blood, taken in a trial of the OX40 agonist ivuxolimab. Receptors were obtained from an adult with an advanced solid tumor such as melanoma, head and neck, liver or kidney cancer. CDR3s leave out the opening cysteine and the closing phenylalanine or tryptophan.

V	J	CDR3
TRBV6-5	TRBJ1-5	ASSTGGGYQPQH
TRBV23-1	TRBJ2-2	ASSQDRGRLTGELF
TRBV19	TRBJ2-1	ASSIKGGEQF
TRBV11-3	TRBJ2-5	ASSLIGGPQETQY
TRBV5-1	TRBJ2-5	ASSLAGETQY
TRBV10-3	TRBJ1-1	AISVTGGGGNTEAF
TRBV7-8	TRBJ1-3	ASSFAGPGNTIY
TRBV6-6	TRBJ1-2	ASSYAVRVLHYGYT
TRBV10-3	TRBJ2-7	AIRTRSEQY
TRBV5-6	TRBJ1-2	ASSLEQRAGGYT
TRBV2	TRBJ1-1	ASSGDFLGAF
TRBV5-1	TRBJ2-3	ASSFSGSTDTQY
TRBV18	TRBJ1-1	ASSYSPGQGFGANTEAF
TRBV7-6	TRBJ1-1	ASSLSGGSGTEAF
TRBV6-6	TRBJ2-1	ASSLAGDYNEQF
TRBV4-3	TRBJ1-4	ASSQVRTGGEKLF
TRBV27	TRBJ1-4	ASSSVNEKLF
TRBV29-1	TRBJ1-5	SVEEPDQPQH